The present T cell receptor beta chain was sequenced within a study of T cells in Graves' hyperthyroidism and ophthalmopathy. RNA transcripts served as the template for amplifying TCR beta CDR3 regions. The HTBI set primed first-round TCR CDR3 RT-PCR. TCRdb recomputed calls from the multiplex PCR reads with MiXCR, one row per CDR3 protein. The repertoire includes some 440,000 distinct CDR3 sequences, 15% to 19% of them detected once, and 13% to 15% sits in the top ten. This CDR3 contains 13 residues. Trimming took off 5 bases at V and 2 bases at J, with 13 bases between the two ends. Germline V gene sequence: CDR1 SQVTM, CDR2 ANQGSEA. Not enrolled were patients with uncontrolled infection, other autoimmune disease, pregnancy or lactation. Every diagnosis used clinical symptoms, serum thyroxine and TRAb, thyroid ultrasound and orbital computed tomography. A few counts support this clonotype.

The chain carries TRBV29-1 and TRBJ2-7, with a possible D match to TRBD1 (6 bases). The source is a woman in her late teens or twenties with Graves' hyperthyroidism. Material for sequencing was blood. CDR3 amino acids: CSVLQGFPYEQYF. The CDR3 nucleotides read TGCAGCGTTTTGCAGGGGTTCCCCTACGAGCAGTACTTC.